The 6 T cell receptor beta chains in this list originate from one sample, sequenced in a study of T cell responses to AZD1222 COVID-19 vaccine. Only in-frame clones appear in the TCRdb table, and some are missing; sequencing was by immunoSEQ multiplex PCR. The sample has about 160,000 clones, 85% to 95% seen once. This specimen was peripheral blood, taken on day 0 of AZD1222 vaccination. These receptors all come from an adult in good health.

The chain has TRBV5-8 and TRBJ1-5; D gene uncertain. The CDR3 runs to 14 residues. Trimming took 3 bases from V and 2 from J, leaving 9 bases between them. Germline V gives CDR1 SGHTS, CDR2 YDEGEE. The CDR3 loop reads CASSSIGGNQPQHF. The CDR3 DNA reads TGTGCCAGCAGCTCGATTGGGGGCAATCAGCCCCAGCATTTT.

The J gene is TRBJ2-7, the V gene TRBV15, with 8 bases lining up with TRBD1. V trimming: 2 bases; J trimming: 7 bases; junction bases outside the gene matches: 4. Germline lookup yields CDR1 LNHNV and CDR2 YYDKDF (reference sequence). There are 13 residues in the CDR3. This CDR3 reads CATSRQGAEEQYV. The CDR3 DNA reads TGTGCCACCAGCAGACAGGGGGCTGAAGAGCAGTACGTC.

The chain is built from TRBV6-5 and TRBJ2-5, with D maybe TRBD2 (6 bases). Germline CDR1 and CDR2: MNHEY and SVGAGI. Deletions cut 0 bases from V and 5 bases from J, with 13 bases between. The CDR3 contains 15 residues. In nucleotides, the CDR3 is TGTGCCAGCAGTTACTCTTCGACTAGTACGGAGACCCAGTACTTC. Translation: CASSYSSTSTETQYF.

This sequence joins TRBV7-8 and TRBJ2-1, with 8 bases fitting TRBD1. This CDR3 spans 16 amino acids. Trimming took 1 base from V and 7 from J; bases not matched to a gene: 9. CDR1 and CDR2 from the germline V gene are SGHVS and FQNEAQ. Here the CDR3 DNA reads TGTGCCAGCAGCTTAGGTTCCGGCAGGGGGCTAAATGAGCAGTTCTTC. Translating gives CASSLGSGRGLNEQFF.

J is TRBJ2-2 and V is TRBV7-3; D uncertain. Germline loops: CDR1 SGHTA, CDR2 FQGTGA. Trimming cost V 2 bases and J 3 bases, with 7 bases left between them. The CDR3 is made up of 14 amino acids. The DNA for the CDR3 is TGTGCCAGCAGCTTACTAGGTCACACCGGGGAGCTGTTTTTT. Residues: CASSLLGHTGELFF.

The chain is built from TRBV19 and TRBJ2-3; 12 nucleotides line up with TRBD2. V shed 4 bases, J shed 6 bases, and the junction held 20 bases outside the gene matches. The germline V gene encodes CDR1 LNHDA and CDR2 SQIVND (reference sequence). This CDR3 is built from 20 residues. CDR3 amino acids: CASSTSRLAGVALRGDTQYF. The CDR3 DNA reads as TGTGCCAGTAGTACGTCTCGACTAGCGGGGGTTGCCCTAAGGGGGGATACGCAGTATTTT.